A single T cell receptor beta chain is shown here with its context. What it binds is unknown. Amplification of TCR beta CDR3 regions was performed using RNA transcripts as template. The HTBI set primed first-round TCR CDR3 RT-PCR. MiXCR, applied by TCRdb to the multiplex PCR reads, yields one record per CDR3 protein. The table lists approximately 400,000 distinct CDR3 sequences, 15% to 18% of them singletons. The germline V gene has CDR1 SGHRS and CDR2 YFSETQ. V was trimmed by 4 bases and J by 5 bases, leaving 12 bases between them. The CDR3 loop spans 13 amino acids. The data belong to a study of T cells in Graves' hyperthyroidism and ophthalmopathy. Clinicians diagnosed patients from clinical symptoms, serum thyroxine and TRAb, thyroid ultrasound and orbital computed tomography. Findings and limits, study-wide: With a median lead of approximately six months before onset, the model predicted ophthalmopathy.

J is TRBJ1-1 and V is TRBV5-1; D is unresolved. This receptor was taken from a woman aged 18 to 35 with Graves' hyperthyroidism. Sequences were obtained from blood. The CDR3 coding sequence is TGCGCCAGCAGCAACACCGTAGGGACTGAAGCTTTCTTT. Its protein product is CASSNTVGTEAFF.